A selection of T cell receptor beta chains follows, all from one sample in a study of identical twins. MiXCR was run by TCRdb on the 5' RACE reads, yielding one entry per CDR3 protein. The table includes approximately 490,000 distinct CDR3 sequences, 20% to 25% detected once. These data also formed part of another study, on yellow fever vaccine responses in identical twins.

Sample: CD4+ T cells sorted from blood. The receptors derive from a woman aged 18-29 years in good health. The CDR3 runs from the conserved cysteine through the conserved F or W. The D gene is left open where the match is weak. Expanded clones get a size class; other rows say once, few or many, or leave the size out.

v_call,d_call,j_call,clone_size,cdr3_aa,cdr3_nt
TRBV24-1,TRBD1,TRBJ2-3,few,CATSDPDRVEDTQYF,TGTGCCACCAGTGACCCGGACAGGGTAGAAGATACGCAGTATTTT
TRBV7-3,-,TRBJ1-1,-,CANPEAFF,TGTGCCAACCCTGAAGCTTTCTTT
TRBV10-3,-,TRBJ2-1,few,CAISAQTPGAKQFF,TGTGCCATCAGTGCACAAACCCCCGGGGCTAAGCAGTTCTTC
TRBV6-5,-,TRBJ2-1,few,CASSYGRRPGSYNEQFF,TGTGCCAGCAGTTACGGTCGGAGGCCGGGTTCCTACAATGAGCAGTTCTTC
TRBV5-1,TRBD2,TRBJ2-1,few,CASTDGVAGEGEQFF,TGCGCCAGCACTGACGGGGTAGCGGGAGAGGGCGAGCAGTTCTTC
TRBV24-1,-,TRBJ2-1,-,CATSDFLNEQFF,TGTGCCACCAGTGATTTCCTCAATGAGCAGTTCTTC
TRBV20-1,-,TRBJ1-5,few,CSARAQDGNNQPQHF,TGCAGTGCTAGAGCCCAGGACGGGAACAATCAGCCCCAGCATTTT
TRBV29-1,TRBD1,TRBJ2-7,-,CSVEDDNRGREQYF,TGCAGCGTTGAAGACGACAACAGGGGGCGTGAGCAGTACTTC
TRBV27,TRBD2,TRBJ2-7,-,CASKKPGTSAHEQYF,TGTGCCAGCAAAAAACCCGGGACTAGCGCCCACGAGCAGTACTTC
TRBV5-6,-,TRBJ2-2,-,CASSPRASTGNTGELFF,TGTGCCAGCAGCCCCCGGGCTTCGACTGGAAACACCGGGGAGCTGTTTTTT
TRBV6-2/TRBV6-3,-,TRBJ1-1,few,CASSYSDRYTEAFF,TGTGCCAGCAGTTACTCGGACAGATACACTGAAGCTTTCTTT
TRBV19,TRBD1,TRBJ1-5,-,CASSPSTGGIRQPQHF,TGTGCCAGTAGTCCCTCGACAGGGGGCATTAGACAGCCCCAGCATTTT
TRBV20-1,TRBD1,TRBJ1-1,few,CSAPDRGRGTEAFF,TGCAGTGCACCAGACAGGGGGCGCGGGACTGAAGCTTTCTTT
TRBV27,-,TRBJ2-4,-,CASSLSGGVAKNIQYF,TGTGCCAGCAGTTTATCGGGGGGAGTAGCCAAAAACATTCAGTACTTC
TRBV9,-,TRBJ2-5,once,CASSVGGISKETQYF,TGTGCCAGCAGCGTAGGGGGGATCTCAAAAGAGACCCAGTACTTC
TRBV6-2/TRBV6-3,TRBD2,TRBJ2-2,-,CASTSGSRLSGELFF,TGTGCCAGCACCAGCGGGAGTCGATTGAGCGGGGAGCTGTTTTTT
TRBV5-1,-,TRBJ2-5,few,CASSFPQNSRGTQYF,TGCGCCAGCAGCTTCCCTCAAAACTCGAGGGGGACCCAGTACTTC
TRBV4-2,TRBD2,TRBJ2-5,few,CASSQAGGGGETQYF,TGTGCCAGCAGCCAAGCGGGAGGGGGGGGAGAGACCCAGTACTTC
TRBV12-3/TRBV12-4,TRBD2,TRBJ2-5,-,CASSPRTSGSRGETQYF,TGTGCCAGCAGTCCGAGGACTAGCGGGAGCAGAGGGGAGACCCAGTACTTC
TRBV12-3/TRBV12-4,-,TRBJ1-1,few,CANRRTGNTEAFF,TGTGCCAACCGACGGACGGGGAACACTGAAGCTTTCTTT
TRBV20-1,TRBD2,TRBJ2-2,few,CSAPYGRANTGELFF,TGCAGTGCCCCCTACGGGAGGGCGAACACCGGGGAGCTGTTTTTT
TRBV12-3/TRBV12-4,TRBD2,TRBJ2-1,many,CASSLRLAGDNEQFF,TGTGCCAGCAGTTTGCGACTAGCGGGGGACAATGAGCAGTTCTTC
TRBV5-1,TRBD2,TRBJ2-2,-,CASSTRTSGSTGELFF,TGCGCCAGCAGCACCAGGACTAGCGGGAGCACCGGGGAGCTGTTTTTT
TRBV10-3,-,TRBJ2-3,-,CAIRPQGDTQYF,TGTGCCATCAGACCCCAAGGAGATACGCAGTATTTT
TRBV10-3,-,TRBJ1-3,-,CAISVGVDSGNTIYF,TGTGCCATCAGTGTCGGAGTGGACTCTGGAAACACCATATATTTT
TRBV27,TRBD2,TRBJ2-7,once,CASRGLAASEEQYF,TGTGCCAGCAGGGGACTAGCGGCCTCTGAGGAGCAGTACTTC
TRBV7-2,-,TRBJ2-2,-,CASSLGYGGELFF,TGTGCCAGCAGCTTAGGCTATGGCGGGGAGCTGTTTTTT
TRBV2,-,TRBJ2-7,-,CASSRQTEQYF,TGTGCCAGCAGTAGGCAAACCGAGCAGTACTTC
TRBV3-1,TRBD2,TRBJ2-1,few,CASSPSGVSYNEQFF,TGTGCCAGCAGCCCTAGCGGGGTATCCTACAATGAGCAGTTCTTC
TRBV5-1,TRBD1,TRBJ2-7,-,CASSPRPGTGRDEQYF,TGCGCCAGCAGCCCTAGGCCCGGGACAGGGAGAGACGAGCAGTACTTC
TRBV5-1,-,TRBJ2-3,-,CSSSLGYTDTQYF,TGCTCCAGCAGCTTGGGGTACACAGATACGCAGTATTTT
TRBV5-1,TRBD2,TRBJ2-2,-,CASSLAGGGNTGELFF,TGCGCCAGCAGCTTGGCGGGCGGGGGAAACACCGGGGAGCTGTTTTTT